The rows below give T cell receptor beta chains drawn from one sample of a study of Tregs in tolerant kidney transplant recipients. TCRdb's copy holds only in-frame clones and misses some; the assay was immunoSEQ multiplex PCR. The table shows 45,000 to 55,000 clones, with roughly nine tenths occurring only once. Specimen: CD8+ T cells from blood (PBMCs), collected 24 months after the transplant. The origin of the receptors is a human patient who received a combined kidney and bone marrow transplant. These T cells may partly come from the graft donor. Each CDR3 is given with its conserved first and last residue. A D gene is named only where the DNA matches it firmly. Expanded clones get a size class; other rows say once, few or many, or leave the size out.

size,J,D,V,CDR3,DNA
once,TRBJ2-5,.,TRBV27,CASSPNRETQYF,TGTGCCAGCAGCCCCAACAGGGAGACCCAGTACTTC
.,TRBJ1-5,.,TRBV7-2,CASSLWAGGENQPQHF,TGTGCCAGCAGCTTATGGGCAGGAGGAGAGAATCAGCCCCAGCATTTT
.,TRBJ2-7,.,TRBV10-3,CATEPDSSYEQYF,TGTGCCACCGAACCCGACAGCTCCTACGAGCAGTACTTC
few,TRBJ2-2,.,TRBV7-9,CASSRTDLGGELFF,TGTGCCAGCAGCCGGACAGATCTTGGCGGGGAGCTGTTTTTT
once,TRBJ2-7,.,TRBV23-1,CASSQSRGPTYEQYF,TGCGCCAGCAGTCAATCGAGAGGTCCGACCTACGAGCAGTACTTC
few,TRBJ2-7,TRBD2,TRBV7-9,CASSRGFVLAGGEEQYF,TGTGCCAGCAGCCGCGGGTTCGTACTAGCGGGGGGAGAAGAGCAGTACTTC
.,TRBJ2-1,TRBD2,TRBV9,CASSVTSGGGNEQFF,TGTGCCAGCAGTGTGACTAGCGGGGGGGGCAATGAGCAGTTCTTC
.,TRBJ2-1,.,TRBV7-6,CASSLNGWIAEGTLGAEQFF,TGTGCCAGCAGCTTAAACGGCTGGATAGCGGAAGGTACTCTTGGGGCTGAGCAGTTCTTC
once,TRBJ2-1,TRBD2,TRBV9,CASSGLAGVLYNEQFF,TGTGCCAGCAGCGGACTAGCGGGGGTTCTGTACAATGAGCAGTTCTTC
.,TRBJ2-2,TRBD1,TRBV2,CASTRTGAFNTGELFF,TGTGCCAGCACTAGGACAGGGGCTTTTAACACCGGGGAGCTGTTTTTT
.,TRBJ1-5,.,TRBV28,CASSLAGVGGDQPQHF,TGTGCCAGCAGTCTTGCAGGTGTGGGAGGAGATCAGCCCCAGCATTTT
.,TRBJ1-2,.,TRBV4-1,CASSQVRDVYYGYTF,TGCGCCAGCAGCCAAGTCAGGGATGTTTACTATGGCTACACCTTC
few,TRBJ2-3,.,TRBV13,CASSPRITADTQYF,TGTGCCAGCAGCCCGAGGATTACTGCAGATACGCAGTATTTT
few,TRBJ2-1,.,TRBV11-2,CASSFIALSSSYNEQFF,TGTGCCAGCAGCTTCATAGCGCTGTCGAGCTCCTACAATGAGCAGTTCTTC
.,TRBJ2-3,.,TRBV4-2,CASSQSRDIASTDTQYF,TGTGCCAGCAGCCAATCACGGGACATCGCTAGCACAGATACGCAGTATTTT
once,TRBJ2-7,TRBD2,TRBV7-9,CASSSGGSGRGYEQYF,TGTGCCAGCAGTTCCGGGGGTAGCGGGAGGGGGTACGAGCAGTACTTC
.,TRBJ2-7,.,TRBV9,CAAWDSCYEQYF,TGTGCCGCTTGGGACTCCTGCTACGAGCAGTACTTC
.,TRBJ1-1,.,TRBV19,CASSIGGIRTEAFF,TGTGCCAGTAGTATTGGGGGGATTAGGACTGAAGCTTTCTTT
.,TRBJ1-6,TRBD1,TRBV5-6,CASSIWTGPLHF,TGTGCCAGCAGCATCTGGACAGGACCCCTCCACTTT
.,TRBJ1-2,.,TRBV21-1,CASSKEEGRAYGYTF,TGTGCCAGCAGCAAAGAGGAGGGGCGCGCCTATGGCTACACCTTC
.,TRBJ2-2,TRBD2,TRBV19,CATLPGLGTGELFF,TGTGCCACCTTGCCGGGACTAGGGACCGGGGAGCTGTTTTTT
.,TRBJ2-1,TRBD2,TRBV7-9,CASSSTSGRYNEQFF,TGTGCCAGCAGCTCGACTAGCGGGAGATACAATGAGCAGTTCTTC
.,TRBJ1-1,.,TRBV19,CASSIGGTLNTEAFF,TGTGCCAGTAGTATAGGTGGCACCTTGAACACTGAAGCTTTCTTT
.,TRBJ1-6,TRBD1,TRBV15,CATRQGNSPLHF,TGTGCCACCCGACAGGGGAATTCACCCCTCCACTTT
.,TRBJ2-1,TRBD2,TRBV7-9,CAGSSGSSYNEQFF,TGTGCCGGCTCTAGCGGGAGCTCCTACAATGAGCAGTTCTTC
.,TRBJ2-5,.,TRBV28,CASSPDQETQYF,TGTGCCAGCAGTCCGGACCAAGAGACCCAGTACTTC
.,TRBJ2-3,.,TRBV9,CASSVDLPSTDTQYF,TGTGCCAGCAGCGTAGACTTACCTAGCACAGATACGCAGTATTTT
few,TRBJ2-3,.,TRBV7-7,CASALVAQDTQYF,TGTGCCAGCGCTCTCGTAGCCCAAGATACGCAGTATTTT
.,TRBJ2-5,.,TRBV4-1,CASSQDGLSNQETQYF,TGCGCCAGCAGCCAAGATGGACTATCCAACCAAGAGACCCAGTACTTC
few,TRBJ2-4,TRBD2,TRBV13,CASSGGTSGGVQYF,TGTGCCAGCAGCGGTGGGACTAGCGGGGGTGTTCAGTACTTC
.,TRBJ2-3,.,TRBV4-1,CASSHEGRGDTQYF,TGCGCCAGCAGCCACGAAGGCAGGGGAGATACGCAGTATTTT
.,TRBJ2-1,TRBD2,TRBV5-1,CASSYTSGGNNEQFF,TGCGCCAGCAGCTATACTAGCGGGGGTAACAATGAGCAGTTCTTC
.,TRBJ2-1,TRBD2,TRBV9,CASSVGAGVPNNEQFF,TGTGCCAGCAGCGTAGGGGCGGGAGTACCCAACAATGAGCAGTTCTTC
.,TRBJ1-1,TRBD1,TRBV14,CASSTGTGMNTEAFF,TGTGCCAGCAGCACCGGGACAGGGATGAACACTGAAGCTTTCTTT
once,TRBJ2-1,.,TRBV27,CASSLGGRGNEQFF,TGTGCCAGCAGTTTGGGGGGGCGAGGTAATGAGCAGTTCTTC
.,TRBJ2-2,.,TRBV19,CASRTGTGELFF,TGTGCCAGTAGAACAGGGACCGGGGAGCTGTTTTTT
.,TRBJ2-1,TRBD2,TRBV6-5,CANTGGGGRDEQFF,TGTGCCAATACAGGTGGCGGGGGGAGGGATGAGCAGTTCTTC
.,TRBJ1-6,TRBD1,TRBV5-1,CASSLFPGRGAPLHF,TGCGCCAGCAGCTTGTTTCCCGGCAGGGGGGCACCCCTCCACTTT
.,TRBJ2-2,TRBD2,TRBV5-1,CAWTSGASNTGELFF,TGCGCCTGGACTAGCGGGGCTTCGAACACCGGGGAGCTGTTTTTT
.,TRBJ2-5,.,TRBV2,CAIVGSRQGNQETQYF,TGTGCCATCGTCGGGTCGAGGCAGGGGAACCAAGAGACCCAGTACTTC
.,TRBJ1-5,TRBD1,TRBV6-5,CASRQTGNYQPQHF,TGCGCCAGCAGGCAGACAGGGAACTATCAGCCCCAGCATTTT
.,TRBJ1-2,.,TRBV7-9,CASSLGQSNYGYTF,TGTGCCAGCAGCTTAGGACAGAGTAACTATGGCTACACCTTC
.,TRBJ2-7,TRBD2,TRBV6-1,CASSREAGAYEQYF,TGTGCCAGCAGTCGGGAAGCGGGGGCCTACGAGCAGTACTTC
.,TRBJ2-7,.,TRBV4-3,CASSQFGGSYEQYF,TGCGCCAGCAGCCAATTCGGGGGCTCCTACGAGCAGTACTTC
.,TRBJ1-2,.,TRBV9,CASSVAGVGSYYGYTF,TGTGCCAGCAGCGTAGCCGGGGTGGGGAGCTACTATGGCTACACCTTC
.,TRBJ1-4,.,TRBV25-1,CASREGRYNEKLFF,TGTGCCAGCAGGGAGGGACGGTACAATGAAAAACTGTTTTTT
.,TRBJ2-7,.,TRBV19,CASSIGDGTGYEQYF,TGTGCCAGTAGTATAGGAGACGGGACTGGCTACGAGCAGTACTTC
.,TRBJ1-5,.,TRBV13,CASSRGHNQPQHF,TGTGCCAGCAGCCGAGGTCACAATCAGCCCCAGCATTTT
.,TRBJ2-2,TRBD2,TRBV13,CASSSAGTSGESGELFF,TGTGCCAGCAGCTCAGCCGGGACTAGCGGGGAATCCGGGGAGCTGTTTTTT
.,TRBJ2-7,.,TRBV13,CASSSKLSYEQYF,TGTGCCAGCAGCTCAAAGCTCTCCTACGAGCAGTACTTC
.,TRBJ2-7,.,TRBV4-1,CASSQTPRGGGRGAEQYF,TGCGCCAGCAGCCAGACCCCCCGGGGAGGGGGGAGGGGCGCCGAGCAGTACTTC
.,TRBJ2-1,TRBD2,TRBV9,CASSNPGPNSPPRLAGEYNEQFF,TGTGCCAGCAGCAATCCGGGCCCGAATTCCCCACCGAGACTAGCGGGAGAATACAATGAGCAGTTCTTC
.,TRBJ2-7,TRBD2,TRBV5-6,CASSPGTSSYEQYF,TGTGCCAGCAGCCCAGGGACTAGCTCCTACGAGCAGTACTTC
few,TRBJ1-1,.,TRBV10-3,CATLASTAEAFF,TGTGCCACCCTAGCTAGTACGGCTGAAGCTTTCTTT
.,TRBJ2-1,TRBD2,TRBV7-9,CASSPGRAGGFTLYNEQFF,TGTGCCAGCAGCCCAGGGCGGGCGGGAGGGTTCACCTTATACAATGAGCAGTTCTTC
.,TRBJ2-3,.,TRBV7-9,CASRGLPPDTQYF,TGTGCCAGCAGGGGACTCCCGCCAGATACGCAGTATTTT
once,TRBJ2-2,.,TRBV27,CASSLSGQGRGYGNTGELFF,TGTGCCAGCAGTTTATCGGGCCAGGGAAGAGGATACGGAAACACCGGGGAGCTGTTTTTT
.,TRBJ1-6,.,TRBV4-3,CASSQDSADNSPLHF,TGCGCCAGCAGCCAAGATAGCGCGGATAATTCACCCCTCCACTTT
.,TRBJ2-7,.,TRBV7-2,CASSLSGHEQYF,TGTGCCAGCAGCTTATCAGGTCACGAGCAGTACTTC